This TCR beta chain comes out of a study of blood T cell repertoires in COVID-19. About the study: The origin of the acute and convalescent COVID-19 samples was the United States, Italy and Spain.

CDR1 is MNHEY, CDR2 SVGEGT, per germline. CDR3 size: 18 residues. Unmatched junction bases numbered 9, after V lost 2 bases and J lost 0 bases. Original processing methods: Nucleated cell counts were estimated from reference gene primer amplification. Clones were read by immunoSEQ multiplex PCR, and TCRdb kept only the in-frame ones, dropping some. For V, J and clone size, that table is used; D and trimming come from the DNA. The sample carries around 280,000 clones, around 85% recorded once. The sequenced material came from peripheral blood. The sequence came from a woman aged 30 to 39 who had recovered from COVID-19. The chain carries TRBV6-2 or TRBV6-3 and TRBJ1-5, with 8 bases matching TRBD1. The CDR3 sequence: CASSYDWGQVRSNQPQHF. The CDR3 bases are TGTGCCAGCAGTTACGACTGGGGACAGGTACGTAGCAATCAGCCCCAGCATTTT.